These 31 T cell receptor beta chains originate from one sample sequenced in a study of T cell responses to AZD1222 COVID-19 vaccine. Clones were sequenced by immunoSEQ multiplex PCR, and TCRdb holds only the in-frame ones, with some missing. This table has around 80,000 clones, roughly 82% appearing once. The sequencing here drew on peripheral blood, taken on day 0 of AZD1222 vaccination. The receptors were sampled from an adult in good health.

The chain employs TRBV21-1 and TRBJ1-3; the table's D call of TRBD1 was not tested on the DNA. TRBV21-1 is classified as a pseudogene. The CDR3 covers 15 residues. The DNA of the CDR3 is TGTGCCAGCACTTCAAGGGAAGGGGTTCAAGACACCATATATTTT. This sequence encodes CASTSREGVQDTIYF.

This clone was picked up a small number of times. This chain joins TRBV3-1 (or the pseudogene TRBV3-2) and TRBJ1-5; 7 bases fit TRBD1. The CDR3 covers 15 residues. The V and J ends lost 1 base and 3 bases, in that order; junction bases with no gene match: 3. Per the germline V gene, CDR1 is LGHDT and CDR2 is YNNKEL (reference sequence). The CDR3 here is CASSQGRGHNQPQHF. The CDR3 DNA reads TGTGCCAGCAGCCAAGGTAGGGGGCACAATCAGCCCCAGCATTTT.

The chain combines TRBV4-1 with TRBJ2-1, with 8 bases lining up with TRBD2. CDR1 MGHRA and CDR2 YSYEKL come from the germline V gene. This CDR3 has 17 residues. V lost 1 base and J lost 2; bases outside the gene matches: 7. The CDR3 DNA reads TGCGCCAGCAGCCAAGGGGGGGCAGCGGGAGCCTACAATGAGCAGTTCTTC. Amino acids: CASSQGGAAGAYNEQFF.

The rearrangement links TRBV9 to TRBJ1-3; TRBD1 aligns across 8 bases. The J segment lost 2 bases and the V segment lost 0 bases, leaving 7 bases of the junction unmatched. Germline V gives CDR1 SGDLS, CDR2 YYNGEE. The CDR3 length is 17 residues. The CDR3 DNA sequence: TGTGCCAGCAGCGTAGTCCCTCAGGGGGCAACTGGAAACACCATATATTTT. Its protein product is CASSVVPQGATGNTIYF.

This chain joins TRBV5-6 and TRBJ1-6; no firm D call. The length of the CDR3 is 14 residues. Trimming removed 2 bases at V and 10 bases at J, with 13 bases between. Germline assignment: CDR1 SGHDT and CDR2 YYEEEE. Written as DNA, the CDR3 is TGTGCCAGCAGCTTAGGGAGGTGGTACTCACCCCTCCACTTT. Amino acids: CASSLGRWYSPLHF.

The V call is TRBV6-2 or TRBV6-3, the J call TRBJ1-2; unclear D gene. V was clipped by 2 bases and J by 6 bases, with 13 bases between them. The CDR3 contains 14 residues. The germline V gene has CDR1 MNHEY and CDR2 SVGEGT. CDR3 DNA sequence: TGTGCCAGCAGTTACGCCGGAAGGGTGGATGGCTACACCTTC. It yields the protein CASSYAGRVDGYTF.

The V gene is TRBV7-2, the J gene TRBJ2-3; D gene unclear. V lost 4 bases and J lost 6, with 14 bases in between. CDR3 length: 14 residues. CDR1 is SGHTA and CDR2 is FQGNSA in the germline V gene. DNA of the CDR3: TGTGCCAGCAGCTCAAACCGTGAATCGGATACGCAGTATTTT. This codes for CASSSNRESDTQYF.

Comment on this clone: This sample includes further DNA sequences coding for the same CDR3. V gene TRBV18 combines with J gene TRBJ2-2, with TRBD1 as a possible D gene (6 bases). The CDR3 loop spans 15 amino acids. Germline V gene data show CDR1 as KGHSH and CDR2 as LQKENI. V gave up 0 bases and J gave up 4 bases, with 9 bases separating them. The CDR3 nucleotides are TGTGCCAGCTCACCACCGACAGGCGGCACCGGGGAGCTGTTTTTT. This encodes CASSPPTGGTGELFF.

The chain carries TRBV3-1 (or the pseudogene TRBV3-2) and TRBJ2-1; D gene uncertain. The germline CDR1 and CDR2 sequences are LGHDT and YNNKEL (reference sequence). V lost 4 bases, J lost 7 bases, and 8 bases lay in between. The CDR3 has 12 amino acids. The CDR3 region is CASSRARNEQFF. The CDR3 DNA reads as TGTGCCAGCAGCCGAGCGAGGAATGAGCAGTTCTTC.

The CDR3 DNA is TGTGCCAGTAGTAGCCGCTACAGGGCCTACGAGCAGTACTTC. Translated, it gives CASSSRYRAYEQYF. This chain connects TRBV19 to TRBJ2-7; possibly TRBD1 for D (6 bases). In germline, CDR1 is LNHDA, CDR2 SQIVND (reference sequence). V lost 4 bases and J 2 bases, leaving 12 bases between the germline ends. The CDR3 has 14 residues.

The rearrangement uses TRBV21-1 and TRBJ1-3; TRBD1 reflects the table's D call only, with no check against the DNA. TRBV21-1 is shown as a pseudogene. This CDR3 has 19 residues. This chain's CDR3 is CASSKLEGAPNLSGNTIYF. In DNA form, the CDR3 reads TGTGCCAGCAGCAAGTTGGAGGGGGCGCCAAACCTCTCTGGAAACACCATATATTTT.

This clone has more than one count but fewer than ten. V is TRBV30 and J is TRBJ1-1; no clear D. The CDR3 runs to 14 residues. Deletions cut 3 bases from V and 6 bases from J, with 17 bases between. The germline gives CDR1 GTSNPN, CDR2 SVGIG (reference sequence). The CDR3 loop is CAWSHPAGRPEAFF. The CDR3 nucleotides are TGTGCCTGGAGCCACCCCGCAGGTAGGCCTGAAGCTTTCTTT. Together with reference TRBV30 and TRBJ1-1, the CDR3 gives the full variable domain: SQTIHQWPATLVQPVGSPLSLECTVEGTSNPNLYWYRQAAGRGLQLLFYSVGIGQISSEVPQNLSASRPQDRQFILSSKKLLLSDSGFYLCAWSHPAGRPEAFFGQGTRLTVV.

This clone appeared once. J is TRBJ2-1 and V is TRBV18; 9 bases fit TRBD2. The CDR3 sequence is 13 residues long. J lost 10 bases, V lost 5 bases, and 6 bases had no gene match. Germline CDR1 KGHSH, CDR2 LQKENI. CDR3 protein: CASSIGLAREQFF. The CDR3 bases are TGTGCCAGCTCAATCGGACTAGCGAGGGAGCAGTTCTTC. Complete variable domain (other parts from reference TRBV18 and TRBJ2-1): NAGVMQNPRHLVRRRGQEARLRCSPMKGHSHVYWYRQLPEEGLKFMVYLQKENIIDESGMPKERFSAEFPKEGPSILRIQQVVRGDSAAYFCASSIGLAREQFFGPGTRLTVL.

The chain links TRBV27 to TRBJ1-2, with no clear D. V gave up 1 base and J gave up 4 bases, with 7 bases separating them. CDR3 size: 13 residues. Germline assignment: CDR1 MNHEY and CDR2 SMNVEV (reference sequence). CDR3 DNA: TGTGCCAGCAGTTTATTGCCCAGCTATGGCTACACCTTC. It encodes CASSLLPSYGYTF.

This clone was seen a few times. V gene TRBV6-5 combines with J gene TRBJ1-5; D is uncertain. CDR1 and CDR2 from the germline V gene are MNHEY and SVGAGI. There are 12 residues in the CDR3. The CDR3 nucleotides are TGTGCTTTGGGTGTTCGGTATCAGCCCCAGCATTTT. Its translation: CALGVRYQPQHF.

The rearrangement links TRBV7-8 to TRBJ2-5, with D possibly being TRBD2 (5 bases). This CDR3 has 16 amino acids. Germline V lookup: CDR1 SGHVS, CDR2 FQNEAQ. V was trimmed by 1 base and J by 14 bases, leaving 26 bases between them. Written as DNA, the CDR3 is TGTGCCAGCAGCTTAGGTGGGCTAGCCGATATTGTAGACGTTTACTTC. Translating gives CASSLGGLADIVDVYF.

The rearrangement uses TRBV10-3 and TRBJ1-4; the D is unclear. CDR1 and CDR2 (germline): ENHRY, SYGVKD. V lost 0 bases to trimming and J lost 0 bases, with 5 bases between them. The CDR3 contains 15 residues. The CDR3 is CAISESGATNEKLFF. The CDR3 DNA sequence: TGTGCCATCAGTGAGTCCGGGGCAACTAATGAAAAACTGTTTTTT.

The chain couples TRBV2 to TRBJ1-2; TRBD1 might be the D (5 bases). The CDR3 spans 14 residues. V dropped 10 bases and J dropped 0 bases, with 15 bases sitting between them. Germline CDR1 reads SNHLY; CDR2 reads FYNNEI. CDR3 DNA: TGTGCCAAAAATCCGGGACGTACTAACTATGGCTACACCTTC. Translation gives CAKNPGRTNYGYTF. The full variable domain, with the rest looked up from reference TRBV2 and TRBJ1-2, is EPEVTQTPSHQVTQMGQEVILRCVPISNHLYFYWYRQILGQKVEFLVSFYNNEISEKSEIFDDQFSVERPDGSNFTLKIRSTKLEDSAMYFCAKNPGRTNYGYTFGSGTRLTVV.

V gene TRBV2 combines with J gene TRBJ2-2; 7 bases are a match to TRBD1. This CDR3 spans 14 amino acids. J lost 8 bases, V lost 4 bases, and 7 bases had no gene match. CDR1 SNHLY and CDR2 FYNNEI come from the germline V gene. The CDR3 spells CASSVTQGEGELFF. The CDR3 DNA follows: TGTGCCAGCAGTGTAACCCAGGGGGAGGGGGAGCTGTTTTTT. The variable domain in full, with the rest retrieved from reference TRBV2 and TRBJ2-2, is EPEVTQTPSHQVTQMGQEVILRCVPISNHLYFYWYRQILGQKVEFLVSFYNNEISEKSEIFDDQFSVERPDGSNFTLKIRSTKLEDSAMYFCASSVTQGEGELFFGEGSRLTVL.

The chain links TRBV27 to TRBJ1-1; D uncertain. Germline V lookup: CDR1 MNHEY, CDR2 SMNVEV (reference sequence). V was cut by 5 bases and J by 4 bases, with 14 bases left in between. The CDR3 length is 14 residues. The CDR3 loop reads CASSPGWTSTEAFF. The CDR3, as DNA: TGTGCCAGCAGTCCAGGCTGGACGTCCACTGAAGCTTTCTTT.

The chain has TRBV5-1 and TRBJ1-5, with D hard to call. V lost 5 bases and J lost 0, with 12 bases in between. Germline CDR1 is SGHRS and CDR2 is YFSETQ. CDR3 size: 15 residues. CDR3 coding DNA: TGCGCCAGCAGACTCTACTCTAATAGCAATCAGCCCCAGCATTTT. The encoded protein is CASRLYSNSNQPQHF. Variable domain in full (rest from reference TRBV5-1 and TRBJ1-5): KAGVTQTPRYLIKTRGQQVTLSCSPISGHRSVSWYQQTPGQGLQFLFEYFSETQRNKGNFPGRFSGRQFSNSRSEMNVSTLELGDSALYLCASRLYSNSNQPQHFGDGTRLSIL.

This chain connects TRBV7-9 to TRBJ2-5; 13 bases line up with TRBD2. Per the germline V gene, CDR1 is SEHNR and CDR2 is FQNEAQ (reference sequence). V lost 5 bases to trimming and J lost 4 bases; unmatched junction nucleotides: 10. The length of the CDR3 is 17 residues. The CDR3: CASSARLAGGGRETQYF. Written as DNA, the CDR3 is TGTGCCAGCAGCGCGCGACTAGCGGGAGGAGGGCGAGAGACCCAGTACTTC.

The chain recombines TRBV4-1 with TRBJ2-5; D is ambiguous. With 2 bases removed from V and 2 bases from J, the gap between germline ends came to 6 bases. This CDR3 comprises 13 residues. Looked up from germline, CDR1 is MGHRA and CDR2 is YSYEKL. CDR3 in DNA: TGCGCCAGCAGCCAAAATATACAAGAGACCCAGTACTTC. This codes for CASSQNIQETQYF.

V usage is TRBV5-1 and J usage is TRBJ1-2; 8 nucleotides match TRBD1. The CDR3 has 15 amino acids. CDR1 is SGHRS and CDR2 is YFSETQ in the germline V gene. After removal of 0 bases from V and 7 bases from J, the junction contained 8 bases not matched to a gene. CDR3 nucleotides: TGCGCCAGCAGCTTGGGTCAGGGGGCGTTTAGTGGCTACACCTTC. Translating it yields CASSLGQGAFSGYTF.

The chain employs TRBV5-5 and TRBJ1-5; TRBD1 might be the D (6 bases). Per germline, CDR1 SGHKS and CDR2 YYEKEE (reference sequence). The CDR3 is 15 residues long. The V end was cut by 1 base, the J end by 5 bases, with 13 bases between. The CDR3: CASSLRGGRDQPQHF. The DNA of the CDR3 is TGTGCCAGCAGCTTGCGTGGGGGCCGGGATCAGCCCCAGCATTTT.

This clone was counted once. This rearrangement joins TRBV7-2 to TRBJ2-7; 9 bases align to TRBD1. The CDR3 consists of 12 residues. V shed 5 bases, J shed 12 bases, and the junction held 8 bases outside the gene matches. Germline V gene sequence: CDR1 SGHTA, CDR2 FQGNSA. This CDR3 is CASSPTGTGLYF. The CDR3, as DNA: TGTGCCAGCAGCCCAACCGGGACAGGGTTGTACTTC.

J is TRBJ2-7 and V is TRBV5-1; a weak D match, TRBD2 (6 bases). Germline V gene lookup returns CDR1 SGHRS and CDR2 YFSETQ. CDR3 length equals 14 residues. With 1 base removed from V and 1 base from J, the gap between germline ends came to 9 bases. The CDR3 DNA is TGCGCCAGCAGCTTGATCGGGGGTTCCTACGAGCAGTACTTC. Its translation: CASSLIGGSYEQYF.

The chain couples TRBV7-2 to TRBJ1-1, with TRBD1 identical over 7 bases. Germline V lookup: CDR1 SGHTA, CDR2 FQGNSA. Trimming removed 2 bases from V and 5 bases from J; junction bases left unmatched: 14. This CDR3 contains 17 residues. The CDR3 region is CASSLLIRQGQGTEAFF. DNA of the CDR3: TGTGCCAGCAGCTTACTGATCCGACAGGGACAAGGGACTGAAGCTTTCTTT.

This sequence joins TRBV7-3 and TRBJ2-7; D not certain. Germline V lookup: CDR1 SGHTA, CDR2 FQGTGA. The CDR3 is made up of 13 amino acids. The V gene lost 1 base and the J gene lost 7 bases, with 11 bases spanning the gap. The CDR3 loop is CASSLRLHGEQYF. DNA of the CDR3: TGTGCCAGCAGCTTAAGACTCCATGGTGAGCAGTACTTC.

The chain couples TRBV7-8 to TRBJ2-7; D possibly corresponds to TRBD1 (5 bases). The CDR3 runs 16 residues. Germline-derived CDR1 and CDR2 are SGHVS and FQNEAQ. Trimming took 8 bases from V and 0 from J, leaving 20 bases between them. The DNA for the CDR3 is TGTGCCAGCCGAAGGAGAAGAACAGGTGACTCCTACGAGCAGTACTTC. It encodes CASRRRRTGDSYEQYF.

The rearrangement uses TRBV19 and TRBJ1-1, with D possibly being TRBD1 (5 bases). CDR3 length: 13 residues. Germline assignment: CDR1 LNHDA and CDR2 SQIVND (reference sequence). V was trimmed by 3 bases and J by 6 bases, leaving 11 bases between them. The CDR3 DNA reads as TGTGCCAGTAGTATGTTGGGGGGGGCTGAAGCTTTCTTT. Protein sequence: CASSMLGGAEAFF.